Presented here are 19 T cell receptor beta chains from one specimen sequenced in a study of blood T cell repertoires in COVID-19. The assay was immunoSEQ multiplex PCR, and TCRdb's table has in-frame clones only and misses some. Of around 140,000 clones in the sample, roughly 86% are singletons; the top ten hold 1.5% to 2%. The material sequenced was peripheral blood. These receptors originate from a man between 70 and 80 years old with acute or convalescent COVID-19.

The chain carries TRBV5-1 and TRBJ2-7, with D possibly TRBD1 on 5 matching bases. CDR3 size: 14 residues. Germline V lookup: CDR1 SGHRS, CDR2 YFSETQ. Trimming stripped 2 bases from V and 3 bases from J, with 12 bases between. The CDR3 nucleotides are TGCGCCAGCAGCTTAGACAGAGCCGTCTACGAGCAGTACTTC. Translation gives CASSLDRAVYEQYF.

This chain links TRBV19 with TRBJ1-2, with D maybe TRBD1 (5 bases). The CDR3 spans 14 residues. Trimming removed 3 bases at V and 4 bases at J, with 12 bases between. CDR1 is LNHDA, CDR2 SQIVND, per germline (reference sequence). The CDR3 sequence is CASSIAAGSYGYTF. CDR3 sequence (DNA): TGTGCCAGTAGTATCGCGGCAGGGTCCTATGGCTACACCTTC.

This sequence joins TRBV7-9 and TRBJ2-5, with TRBD2 matching over 7 bases. V lost 5 bases, J lost 0 bases, and 9 bases stayed unmatched. This CDR3 is built from 16 residues. The germline V gene encodes CDR1 SEHNR and CDR2 FQNEAQ (reference sequence). CDR3 coding DNA: TGTGCCAGCAGCGTTAGGGACTACAAGTACCAAGAGACCCAGTACTTC. It translates to CASSVRDYKYQETQYF.

The chain has TRBV7-3 and TRBJ2-1; D is undetermined. V lost 1 base to trimming and J lost 6 bases, with 13 bases between them. CDR3 length: 15 amino acids. Germline V CDR1 and CDR2: SGHTA, FQGTGA. CDR3 region: CASSLSSLLRNEQFF. In nucleotides, the CDR3 is TGTGCCAGCAGCTTAAGTTCCCTACTACGCAATGAGCAGTTCTTC.

The chain employs TRBV28 and TRBJ1-2, with a possible D match to TRBD1 (5 bases). This CDR3 has 14 residues. CDR1 is MDHEN, CDR2 SYDVKM, per germline. V lost 3 bases to trimming and J lost 8 bases, with 16 bases between them. The chain's CDR3 is CASSLTTETEGYTF. The CDR3 DNA is TGTGCCAGCAGTTTGACCACGGAGACAGAGGGCTACACCTTC.

The V gene is TRBV4-1, the J gene TRBJ1-5; 7 bases are a match to TRBD1. CDR3 length equals 16 residues. With V trimmed by 3 bases and J by 5 bases, 10 bases remained unmatched. Germline V CDR1 and CDR2: MGHRA, YSYEKL. This CDR3 reads CASSQSGQAIDQPQHF. CDR3 sequence (DNA): TGCGCCAGCAGCCAGTCAGGACAGGCAATCGATCAGCCCCAGCATTTT.

This rearrangement joins TRBV6-5 to TRBJ1-1; D unresolved. Germline CDR1 reads MNHEY; CDR2 reads SVGAGI. This CDR3 is built from 14 residues. Trimming stripped 6 bases from V and 1 base from J, with 12 bases between. CDR3 nucleotide sequence: TGTGCCAGCAGCCTGGCCGGGAAGAACACTGAAGCTTTCTTT. Translation gives CASSLAGKNTEAFF.

The chain links TRBV7-6 to TRBJ2-7; tentative D call: TRBD2 (6 bases). The V gene's germline CDR1 is SGHVS and CDR2 FNYEAQ. The CDR3 covers 15 residues. The V gene lost 1 base and the J gene lost 4 bases, with 14 bases spanning the gap. The CDR3 region is CASSLESSVRYEQYF. CDR3 in DNA: TGTGCCAGCAGCTTAGAGTCTAGCGTCAGATACGAGCAGTACTTC.

The chain has TRBV7-3 and TRBJ2-3; 9 nucleotides line up with TRBD2. The V and J ends lost 1 base and 2 bases, in that order; junction bases with no gene match: 10. CDR1 is SGHTA and CDR2 is FQGTGA in the germline V gene. This CDR3 comprises 18 residues. CDR3 loop: CASSLNSAGGRDTDTQYF. CDR3 DNA: TGTGCCAGCAGCTTAAATTCGGCTGGCGGGAGGGACACAGATACGCAGTATTTT.

This rearrangement joins TRBV5-4 to TRBJ2-7; 7 positions agree with TRBD1. The CDR3 has 14 residues. The J segment lost 0 bases and the V segment lost 4 bases, leaving 4 bases of the junction unmatched. Germline V gives CDR1 SGHNT, CDR2 YYREEE (reference sequence). The CDR3 sequence is CASSTGTDSYEQYF. Written as DNA, the CDR3 is TGTGCCAGCAGCACCGGGACAGACTCCTACGAGCAGTACTTC.

This clone was observed a single time. The V gene is TRBV20-1, the J gene TRBJ1-2; D is unresolved. With 2 bases removed from V and 12 bases from J, the gap between germline ends came to 13 bases. Germline CDR1 is DFQATT and CDR2 is SNEGSKA (reference sequence). This CDR3 is 11 amino acids long. CDR3: CSARWEAVDTF. CDR3 bases: TGCAGTGCTAGATGGGAGGCGGTTGACACCTTC.

The chain couples TRBV6-4 to TRBJ2-3; 7 positions match TRBD2. Per germline, CDR1 MRHNA and CDR2 SNTAGT. The CDR3 covers 15 residues. V trimming: 3 bases; J trimming: 3 bases; junction bases outside the gene matches: 6. CDR3 bases: TGTGCCAGCAGTGAGGTAGCGGGCCAGACAGATACGCAGTATTTT. Its protein is CASSEVAGQTDTQYF.

This clone was found a few times. The CDR3 protein is CASSLAGQPYNEQFF. Here the CDR3 DNA reads TGTGCCAGCAGCTTGGCGGGACAACCCTACAATGAGCAGTTCTTC. The chain is built from TRBV5-4 and TRBJ2-1; D might be TRBD1 (6 bases). Per germline, CDR1 SGHNT and CDR2 YYREEE (reference sequence). V lost 0 bases, J lost 2 bases, and 9 bases lay in between. The CDR3 consists of 15 residues.

The J gene is TRBJ1-1, the V gene TRBV12-3 or TRBV12-4, with D unclear. The CDR3 runs 13 residues. V lost 3 bases to trimming and J lost 1 base, with 6 bases between them. CDR3 sequence: CASSLSGNTEAFF. The DNA for the CDR3 is TGTGCCAGCAGTTTGAGCGGGAACACTGAAGCTTTCTTT.

The chain couples TRBV2 to TRBJ1-5; D gene uncertain. CDR3 length: 16 amino acids. Looked up from germline, CDR1 is SNHLY and CDR2 is FYNNEI. V gave up 6 bases and J gave up 5 bases, with 20 bases separating them. CDR3 sequence: CASRKGGKGSHQPQHF. CDR3 coding DNA: TGTGCCAGCAGGAAAGGAGGTAAAGGGTCCCATCAGCCCCAGCATTTT.

This sequence joins TRBV5-5 and TRBJ2-3; 9 bases align to TRBD2. The germline gives CDR1 SGHKS, CDR2 YYEKEE (reference sequence). The CDR3 consists of 16 residues. The V segment lost 3 bases and the J segment 2 bases; nucleotides outside the gene matches: 7. Here the CDR3 reads CASSSTLAGFTDTQYF. The CDR3 DNA is TGTGCCAGCAGCTCTACACTAGCGGGTTTCACAGATACGCAGTATTTT.

This clone was seen a handful of times. CDR3 in DNA: TGTGCCAGCAGTTACTCGTACGCAGTAAACTATGGCTACACCTTC. This sequence encodes CASSYSYAVNYGYTF. The chain joins TRBV6-5 to TRBJ1-2; D is uncertain. The CDR3 is 15 amino acids. V lost 0 bases, J lost 2 bases, and 10 bases lay in between. Germline-derived CDR1 and CDR2 are MNHEY and SVGAGI.

The chain links TRBV7-2 to TRBJ2-2; 7 positions match TRBD2. The CDR3 has 15 amino acids. Germline V gene sequence: CDR1 SGHTA, CDR2 FQGNSA. The V and J ends lost 2 bases and 4 bases, in that order; junction bases with no gene match: 4. CDR3: CASSLRAGVTGELFF. CDR3 nucleotide sequence: TGTGCCAGCAGCTTACGGGCGGGGGTCACCGGGGAGCTGTTTTTT.

This clone occurred once. The rearrangement links TRBV4-1 to TRBJ1-2; the match to TRBD1 covers 9 bases. The CDR3 sequence is 14 residues long. Germline V gene data show CDR1 as MGHRA and CDR2 as YSYEKL. The J segment lost 8 bases and the V segment lost 0 bases, leaving 4 bases of the junction unmatched. The CDR3 protein is CASSQDRTGAGYTF. The CDR3 DNA is TGCGCCAGCAGCCAAGATCGGACAGGGGCCGGCTACACCTTC.